A single sample is the source of the 26 T cell receptor beta chains below, sequenced in a study of T cell responses to AZD1222 COVID-19 vaccine. The protocol was immunoSEQ multiplex PCR, while the TCRdb copy is restricted to in-frame clones and leaves out a portion. This sample has 140,000 to 150,000 clones, with about nine tenths found just once. Material: peripheral blood, obtained on day 0 of AZD1222 vaccination. Every receptor here comes from an adult in good health.

This rearrangement joins TRBV3-1 (or the pseudogene TRBV3-2) to TRBJ1-1; D remains ambiguous. Germline V gene data show CDR1 as LGHDT and CDR2 as YNNKEL (reference sequence). The germline V and J ends were trimmed by 6 bases and 0 bases, with 14 bases remaining between them. The CDR3 sequence is 15 residues long. The CDR3 region is CASSPSLTMNTEAFF. CDR3 coding DNA: TGTGCCAGCAGTCCAAGCCTAACCATGAACACTGAAGCTTTCTTT.

The chain recombines TRBV29-1 with TRBJ2-7; maybe TRBD2 (6 bases). There are 12 residues in the CDR3. CDR1 and CDR2 (germline): SQVTM, ANQGSEA. Deletions cut 6 bases from V and 1 base from J, with 10 bases between. This CDR3 reads CSVGRGSYEQYF. CDR3 DNA: TGCAGCGTCGGGCGGGGTTCCTACGAGCAGTACTTC.

This chain joins TRBV11-2 and TRBJ2-1; TRBD1 is a possible D gene (6 bases). The CDR3 is 17 residues long. Per the germline V gene, CDR1 is SGHAT and CDR2 is FQNNGV. The V and J ends lost 0 bases and 1 base respectively, with 13 bases between them. CDR3 sequence (DNA): TGTGCCAGCAGCTTAGACTTCCAGGGGATGTCCTACAATGAGCAGTTCTTC. Translating it yields CASSLDFQGMSYNEQFF. Filled out from reference TRBV11-2 and TRBJ2-1, the complete variable domain reads EAGVAQSPRYKIIEKRQSVAFWCNPISGHATLYWYQQILGQGPKLLIQFQNNGVVDDSQLPKDRFSAERLKGVDSTLKIQPAKLEDSAVYLCASSLDFQGMSYNEQFFGPGTRLTVL.

This chain's CDR3 is CASSLSGLAGIEQYF. The CDR3 DNA is TGTGCCAGCAGTTTATCAGGACTAGCGGGAATCGAGCAGTACTTC. The chain combines TRBV27 with TRBJ2-7; 12 positions agree with TRBD2. Germline V lookup: CDR1 MNHEY, CDR2 SMNVEV (reference sequence). The CDR3 is 15 amino acids. J gave up 6 bases and V 0 bases, and 3 bases lay outside the gene matches.

This clone was seen once. V gene TRBV2 combines with J gene TRBJ2-7; tentatively, D is TRBD2 (6 bases). Trimming shortened V by 6 bases and J by 5 bases, and 14 bases separated the two germline ends. Looked up from germline, CDR1 is SNHLY and CDR2 is FYNNEI. The CDR3 totals 13 residues. The CDR3 loop is CASRRDGGDEQYF. The CDR3, as DNA: TGTGCCAGCAGGAGGGACGGAGGGGACGAGCAGTACTTC.

The chain combines TRBV18 with TRBJ2-1; 13 nucleotides agree with TRBD2. CDR1 is KGHSH and CDR2 is LQKENI in the germline V gene. The V segment lost 0 bases and the J segment 8 bases; nucleotides outside the gene matches: 4. The CDR3 totals 16 residues. CDR3 loop: CASSPPGLAGVHEQFF. The CDR3 coding sequence is TGTGCCAGCTCACCACCCGGACTAGCGGGAGTCCATGAGCAGTTCTTC.

This rearrangement joins TRBV5-4 to TRBJ2-7; D may be TRBD2 (5 bases). Germline CDR1 SGHNT, CDR2 YYREEE (reference sequence). The length of the CDR3 is 13 residues. V was shortened by 9 bases and J by 3 bases, with 16 bases between the two germline ends. CDR3 in amino acids: CATSRENYYEQYF. The CDR3 DNA is TGTGCCACCTCAAGGGAGAACTACTACGAGCAGTACTTC.

This rearrangement joins TRBV16 to TRBJ1-6; perhaps TRBD1 as D (5 bases). The CDR3 runs to 15 residues. The V and J ends lost 0 bases and 10 bases respectively, with 13 bases between them. Germline CDR1 and CDR2: KGHSY and FQNENV. CDR3 sequence: CASSQSWGKDSPLHF. The CDR3 DNA reads TGTGCCAGCAGCCAATCGTGGGGGAAGGACTCACCCCTCCACTTT.

The chain has TRBV6-5 and TRBJ2-7; D is unresolved. CDR1 MNHEY and CDR2 SVGAGI come from the germline V gene. The CDR3 is made up of 15 amino acids. Trimming took 5 bases from V and 0 from J, leaving 14 bases between them. The CDR3 reads CASSRNRRSSYEQYF. For the CDR3, the DNA is TGTGCCAGCAGTCGGAACCGTAGGAGCTCCTACGAGCAGTACTTC.

J is TRBJ2-7 and V is TRBV4-1, with D tentatively TRBD2 (5 bases). The CDR3 contains 16 residues. CDR1 is MGHRA and CDR2 is YSYEKL in the germline V gene. Between the trimmed V and J ends, which lost 3 bases and 5 bases, there was a span of 20 bases. The CDR3, as DNA: TGCGCCAGCAGCCAGGGATTTGGACGGACTTTAAACGAGCAGTACTTC. Amino acid sequence: CASSQGFGRTLNEQYF.

The gene calls are TRBV9 and TRBJ2-4, with TRBD2 matching 9 bases. V shed 0 bases and J 8 bases; nucleotides not matched to a gene: 6. CDR1 and CDR2 (germline): SGDLS, YYNGEE. The CDR3 spans 15 residues. The CDR3 coding sequence is TGTGCCAGCAGCGTAGGGGGCGGGAGGGGAGACATTCAGTACTTC. It encodes CASSVGGGRGDIQYF.

CDR3: CASSLFRTDTQYF. As DNA, the CDR3 is TGTGCCAGCAGCTTATTCCGCACAGATACGCAGTATTTT. The V call is TRBV7-3, the J call TRBJ2-3; no clear D. In germline, CDR1 is SGHTA, CDR2 FQGTGA. Trimming took off 2 bases at V and 1 base at J, with 4 bases between the two ends. The CDR3 totals 13 residues.

The chain employs TRBV7-3 and TRBJ2-7; a weak D match, TRBD2 (5 bases). Trimming stripped 5 bases from V and 1 base from J, with 15 bases between. The CDR3 totals 15 residues. Germline loops: CDR1 SGHTA, CDR2 FQGTGA. The CDR3 region is CASSPGVGGSYEQYF. Written as DNA, the CDR3 is TGTGCCAGCAGCCCCGGGGTTGGCGGATCCTACGAGCAGTACTTC.

The V call is TRBV4-1, the J call TRBJ1-3, with D hard to call. The V and J ends lost 3 bases and 0 bases respectively, with 9 bases between them. CDR3 length: 15 residues. In germline, CDR1 is MGHRA, CDR2 YSYEKL. For the CDR3, the DNA is TGCGCCAGCAGCCACCGGGTCTCCTCTGGAAACACCATATATTTT. This encodes CASSHRVSSGNTIYF.

The CDR3 DNA sequence: TGTGCCAGCACTGCCGGGAGATACCGCGAGCAGTACTTC. Protein sequence: CASTAGRYREQYF. V usage is TRBV6-5 and J usage is TRBJ2-7, with D perhaps TRBD2 (6 bases). V was pared by 7 bases and J by 6 bases, with 16 bases between. This CDR3 spans 13 amino acids. From germline, CDR1 is MNHEY and CDR2 SVGAGI.

The CDR3 spells CASSAAGTIYF. The CDR3 nucleotides read TGTGCCAGCAGCGCGGCCGGAACCATATATTTT. J is TRBJ1-3 and V is TRBV9; D call uncertain. Germline V gives CDR1 SGDLS, CDR2 YYNGEE. The CDR3 extends over 11 amino acids. V was cut by 3 bases and J by 10 bases, with 8 bases left in between. Together with reference TRBV9 and TRBJ1-3, the CDR3 gives the full variable domain: DSGVTQTPKHLITATGQRVTLRCSPRSGDLSVYWYQQSLDQGLQFLIQYYNGEERAKGNILERFSAQQFPDLHSELNLSSLELGDSALYFCASSAAGTIYFGEGSWLTVV.

The rearrangement links TRBV5-8 to TRBJ2-3, with a possible D match to TRBD2 (5 bases). Germline V gives CDR1 SGHTS, CDR2 YDEGEE. This CDR3 region has 15 residues. Trimming left V 4 bases short and J 4 bases short, with 16 bases between. The CDR3 protein is CASSPARLRADTQYF. DNA of the CDR3: TGTGCCAGCAGCCCCGCCCGGCTGCGGGCAGATACGCAGTATTTT.

The chain joins TRBV11-2 to TRBJ1-1; TRBD1 might be the D (6 bases). This CDR3 is 13 amino acids long. The germline V and J ends were trimmed by 8 bases and 5 bases, with 15 bases remaining between them. Germline lookup yields CDR1 SGHAT and CDR2 FQNNGV. In nucleotides, the CDR3 is TGTGCCAGCGGAACAGGGATTGTTACTGAAGCTTTCTTT. It encodes CASGTGIVTEAFF.

V gene TRBV7-9 combines with J gene TRBJ1-3, with D maybe TRBD1 (5 bases). Looked up from germline, CDR1 is SEHNR and CDR2 is FQNEAQ (reference sequence). V lost 3 bases to trimming and J lost 0 bases, with 9 bases between them. CDR3 length equals 15 residues. The CDR3 nucleotides read TGTGCCAGCAGCTTTCGGGGCTTCTCTGGAAACACCATATATTTT. Translated, it gives CASSFRGFSGNTIYF. The complete variable domain, with remaining parts taken from reference TRBV7-9 and TRBJ1-3, reads DTGVSQNPRHKITKRGQNVTFRCDPISEHNRLYWYRQTLGQGPEFLTYFQNEAQLEKSRLLSDRFSAERPKGSFSTLEIQRTEQGDSAMYLCASSFRGFSGNTIYFGEGSWLTVV.

The chain is built from TRBV7-6 and TRBJ2-3; TRBD1 matches 8 bases. Germline values: CDR1 SGHVS, CDR2 FNYEAQ. This CDR3 has 14 residues. Trimming took 4 bases from V and 2 from J; bases not matched to a gene: 2. The CDR3 DNA sequence: TGTGCCAGCAGCTCGACAGGGGACACAGATACGCAGTATTTT. This gives the protein CASSSTGDTDTQYF.

The CDR3, as DNA: TGCGCCAGCAGTGAGTCAGGGGGCTCTTATAATTCACCCCTCCACTTT. This translates into CASSESGGSYNSPLHF. This chain connects TRBV10-2 to TRBJ1-6; TRBD1 matches at 7 bases. Trimming cost V 0 bases and J 4 bases; bases outside gene matches: 3. The germline CDR1 and CDR2 sequences are WSHSY and SAAADI. The CDR3 extends over 16 amino acids.

This chain joins TRBV5-1 and TRBJ2-2; TRBD1 matches at 7 bases. The junction had 4 bases not matched to a gene; V was cut back by 8 bases and J by 3 bases. Germline V gene lookup returns CDR1 SGHRS and CDR2 YFSETQ. This CDR3 is 13 amino acids long. The CDR3 DNA reads as TGCGCCAGTTTGGGACAGTACACCGGGGAGCTGTTTTTT. It encodes CASLGQYTGELFF. The whole variable domain, remainder taken from reference TRBV5-1 and TRBJ2-2, is KAGVTQTPRYLIKTRGQQVTLSCSPISGHRSVSWYQQTPGQGLQFLFEYFSETQRNKGNFPGRFSGRQFSNSRSEMNVSTLELGDSALYLCASLGQYTGELFFGEGSRLTVL.

DNA of the CDR3: TGCGCCAGCAGTGGGGGGGTCGGAGTGGGCGGCTACACCTTC. It codes for CASSGGVGVGGYTF. The chain has TRBV10-2 and TRBJ1-2; D is perhaps TRBD1 (5 bases). The germline V and J ends were trimmed by 4 bases and 8 bases, with 17 bases remaining between them. Germline V gene sequence: CDR1 WSHSY, CDR2 SAAADI. This CDR3 contains 14 residues.

V usage is TRBV2 and J usage is TRBJ1-5; no firm D call. V was pared by 4 bases and J by 5 bases, with 12 bases between. CDR3 length: 14 amino acids. Germline values: CDR1 SNHLY, CDR2 FYNNEI. The CDR3: CASSVERSHQPQHF. For the CDR3, the DNA is TGTGCCAGCAGTGTAGAGCGGTCCCATCAGCCCCAGCATTTT. The full variable domain, its missing parts supplied by reference TRBV2 and TRBJ1-5, is EPEVTQTPSHQVTQMGQEVILRCVPISNHLYFYWYRQILGQKVEFLVSFYNNEISEKSEIFDDQFSVERPDGSNFTLKIRSTKLEDSAMYFCASSVERSHQPQHFGDGTRLSIL.

The chain uses TRBV11-2 and TRBJ2-1; 8 positions match TRBD2. The CDR3 extends over 17 amino acids. V shed 5 bases, J shed 0 bases, and the junction held 9 bases outside the gene matches. CDR1 is SGHAT, CDR2 FQNNGV, per germline. DNA for the CDR3: TGTGCCAGCAGCCCGGGCCGCGGGAGGAGCTCCTACAATGAGCAGTTCTTC. Translated: CASSPGRGRSSYNEQFF.

The rearrangement uses TRBV5-5 and TRBJ2-7; tentatively, D is TRBD1 (7 bases). Trimming pared 2 bases from V and 0 bases from J, leaving 12 bases between. CDR1 is SGHKS, CDR2 YYEKEE, per germline (reference sequence). The CDR3 is 15 amino acids. CDR3: CASSFSRDSSYEQYF. Here the CDR3 DNA reads TGTGCCAGCAGCTTTTCGCGGGACAGCTCCTACGAGCAGTACTTC.